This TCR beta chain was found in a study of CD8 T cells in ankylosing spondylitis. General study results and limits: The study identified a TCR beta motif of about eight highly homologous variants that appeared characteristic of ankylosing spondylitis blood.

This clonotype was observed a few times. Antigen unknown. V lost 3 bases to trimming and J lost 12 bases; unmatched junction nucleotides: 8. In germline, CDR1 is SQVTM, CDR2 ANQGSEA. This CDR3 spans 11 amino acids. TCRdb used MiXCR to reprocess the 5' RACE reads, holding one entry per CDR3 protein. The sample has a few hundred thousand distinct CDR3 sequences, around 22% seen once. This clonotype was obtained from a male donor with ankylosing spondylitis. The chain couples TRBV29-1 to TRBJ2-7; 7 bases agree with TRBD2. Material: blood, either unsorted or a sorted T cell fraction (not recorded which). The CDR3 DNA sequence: TGCAGCGTTGACCGGGCGGGGGTCCCGTACTTC. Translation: CSVDRAGVPYF.